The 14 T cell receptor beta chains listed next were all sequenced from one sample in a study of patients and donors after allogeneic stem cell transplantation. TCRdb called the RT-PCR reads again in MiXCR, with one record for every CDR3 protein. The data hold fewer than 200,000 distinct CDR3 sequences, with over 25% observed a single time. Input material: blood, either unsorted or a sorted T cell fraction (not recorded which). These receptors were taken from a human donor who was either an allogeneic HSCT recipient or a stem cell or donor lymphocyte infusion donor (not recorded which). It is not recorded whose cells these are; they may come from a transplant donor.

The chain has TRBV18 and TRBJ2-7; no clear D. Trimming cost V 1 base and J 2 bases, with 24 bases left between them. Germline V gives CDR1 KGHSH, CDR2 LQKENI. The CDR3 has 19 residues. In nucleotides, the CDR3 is TGTGCCAGCTCACCACACGCTTGGGTGATGGCCAGGCAAACCTACGAGCAGTACTTC. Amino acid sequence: CASSPHAWVMARQTYEQYF.

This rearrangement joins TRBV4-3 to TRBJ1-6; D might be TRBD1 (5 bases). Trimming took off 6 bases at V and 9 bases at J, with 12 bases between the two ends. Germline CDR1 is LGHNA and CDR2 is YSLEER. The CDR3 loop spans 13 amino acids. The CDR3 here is CASSGRGSSPLHF. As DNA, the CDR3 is TGCGCCAGCAGTGGGAGGGGAAGTTCACCCCTCCACTTT.

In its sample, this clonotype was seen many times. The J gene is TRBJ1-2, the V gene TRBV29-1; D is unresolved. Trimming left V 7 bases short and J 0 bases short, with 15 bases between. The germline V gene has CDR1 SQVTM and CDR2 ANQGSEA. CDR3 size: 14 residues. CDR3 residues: CSAGPLTPNYGYTF. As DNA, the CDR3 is TGCAGCGCCGGACCTCTCACCCCTAACTATGGCTACACCTTC. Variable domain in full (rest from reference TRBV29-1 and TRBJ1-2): SAVISQKPSRDICQRGTSLTIQCQVDSQVTMMFWYRQQPGQSLTLIATANQGSEATYESGFVIDKFPISRPNLTFSTLTVSNMSPEDSSIYLCSAGPLTPNYGYTFGSGTRLTVV.

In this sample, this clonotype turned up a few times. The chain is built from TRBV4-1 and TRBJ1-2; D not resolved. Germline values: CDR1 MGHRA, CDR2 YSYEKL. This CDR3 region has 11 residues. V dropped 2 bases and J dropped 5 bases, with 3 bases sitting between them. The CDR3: CASSQLYGYTF. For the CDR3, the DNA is TGCGCCAGCAGCCAATTGTATGGCTACACCTTC.

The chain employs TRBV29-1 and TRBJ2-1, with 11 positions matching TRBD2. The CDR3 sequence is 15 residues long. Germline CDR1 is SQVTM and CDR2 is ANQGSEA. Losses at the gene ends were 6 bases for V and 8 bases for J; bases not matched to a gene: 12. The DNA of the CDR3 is TGCAGCGTGGCAAGATTACTAGCGGGAGACTATGAGCAGTTCTTC. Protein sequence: CSVARLLAGDYEQFF.

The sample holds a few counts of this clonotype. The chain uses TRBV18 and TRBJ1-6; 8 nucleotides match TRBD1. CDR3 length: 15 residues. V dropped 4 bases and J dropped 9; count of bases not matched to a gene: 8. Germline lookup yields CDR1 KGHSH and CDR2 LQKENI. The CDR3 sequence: CASSLSGGMASPLHF. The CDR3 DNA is TGTGCCAGCTCACTCTCAGGGGGCATGGCTTCACCCCTCCACTTT.

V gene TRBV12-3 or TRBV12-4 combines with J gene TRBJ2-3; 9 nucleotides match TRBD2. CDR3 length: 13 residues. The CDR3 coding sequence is TGTGCAGACGCGGCAGCGGGAGGAGATACGCAGTATTTT. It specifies CADAAAGGDTQYF.

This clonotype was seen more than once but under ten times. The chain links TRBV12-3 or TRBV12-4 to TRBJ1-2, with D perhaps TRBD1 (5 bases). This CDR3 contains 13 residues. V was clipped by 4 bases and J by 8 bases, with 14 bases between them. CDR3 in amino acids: CASSSGEGRGYTF. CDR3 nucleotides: TGTGCCAGCAGTTCCGGGGAGGGGCGAGGCTACACCTTC.

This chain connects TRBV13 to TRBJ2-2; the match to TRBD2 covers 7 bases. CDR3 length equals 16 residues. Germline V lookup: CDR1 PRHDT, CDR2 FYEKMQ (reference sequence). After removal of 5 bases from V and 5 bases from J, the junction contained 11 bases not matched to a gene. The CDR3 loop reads CASSPRRGSGTGELFF. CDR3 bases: TGTGCCAGCAGCCCAAGACGGGGTAGCGGGACCGGGGAGCTGTTTTTT.

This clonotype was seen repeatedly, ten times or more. The CDR3 region is CASSSGPSLRYSPLHF. Written as DNA, the CDR3 is TGTGCCAGCAGTTCCGGACCGTCCCTTCGCTATTCACCCCTCCACTTT. The chain couples TRBV6-5 to TRBJ1-6; no reliable D call. Trimming took 4 bases from V and 8 from J, leaving 18 bases between them. Germline V lookup: CDR1 MNHEY, CDR2 SVGAGI. The CDR3 is 16 amino acids.

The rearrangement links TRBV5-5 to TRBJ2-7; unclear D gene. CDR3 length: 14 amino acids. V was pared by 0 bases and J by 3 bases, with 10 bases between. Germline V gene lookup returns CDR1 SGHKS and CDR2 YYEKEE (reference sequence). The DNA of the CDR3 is TGTGCCAGCAGCTTGGCACCGTCTTTCTACGAGCAGTACTTC. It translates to CASSLAPSFYEQYF.

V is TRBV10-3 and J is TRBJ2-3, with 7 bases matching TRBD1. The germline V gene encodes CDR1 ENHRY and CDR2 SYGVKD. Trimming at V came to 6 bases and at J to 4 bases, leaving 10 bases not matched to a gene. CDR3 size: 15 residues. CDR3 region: CAISLTGKGADTQYF. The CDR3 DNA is TGTGCCATCAGCCTGACAGGGAAGGGCGCAGATACGCAGTATTTT.

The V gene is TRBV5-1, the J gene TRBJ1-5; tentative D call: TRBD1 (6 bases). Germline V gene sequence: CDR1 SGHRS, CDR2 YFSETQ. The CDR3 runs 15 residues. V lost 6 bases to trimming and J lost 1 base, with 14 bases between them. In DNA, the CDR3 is TGCGCCAGCAAACAGGGTGAGGGAAGCAATCAGCCCCAGCATTTT. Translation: CASKQGEGSNQPQHF.

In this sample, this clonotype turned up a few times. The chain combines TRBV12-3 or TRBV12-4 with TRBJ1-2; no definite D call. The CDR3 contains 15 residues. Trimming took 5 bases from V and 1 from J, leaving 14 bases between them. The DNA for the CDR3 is TGTGCCAGCAGTCCTACGACGCGTATTAACTATGGCTACACCTTC. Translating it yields CASSPTTRINYGYTF.